This TCR beta chain was identified in a study of patients and donors after allogeneic stem cell transplantation. TCRdb independently ran MiXCR on the RT-PCR reads; one entry per CDR3 protein. The sample consists of around 150,000 distinct CDR3 sequences, about a third of them appearing once. This clonotype was observed a few times. The CDR3 is 15 residues long. V lost 3 bases to trimming and J lost 5 bases; unmatched junction nucleotides: 6. This TCR came from a human donor who was either an allogeneic HSCT recipient or a stem cell or donor lymphocyte infusion donor (not recorded which). It is not recorded whose cells these are; they may come from a transplant donor. What was sequenced was blood, either unsorted or a sorted T cell fraction (not recorded which). V usage is TRBV12-3 or TRBV12-4 and J usage is TRBJ2-1, with 8 bases identical to TRBD2. The chain's CDR3 is CASSLSRGGNNEQFF. DNA for the CDR3: TGTGCCAGCAGTTTGTCCCGGGGGGGCAACAATGAGCAGTTCTTC.